This T cell receptor beta chain was identified in a study of CD8+ T cells in alopecia areata. Whole-study results and caveats: Sequencing of scalp samples also captures resident alphabeta T cells of normal skin.

After isolation, RNA underwent reverse transcription to generate cDNA as the sequencing template. Only in-frame clones appear in the TCRdb table, and some are missing; sequencing was by immunoSEQ multiplex PCR. The sample lists 60,000 to 65,000 clones, roughly 45% occurring once. This clone was counted only a few times. Its antigen is still unknown. Germline values: CDR1 SGHTA, CDR2 FQGNSA. CDR3 size: 12 residues. V lost 3 bases to trimming and J lost 4 bases, with 3 bases between them. The TCR originated in a human donor with alopecia areata. Material for sequencing was NKG2D-low CD8+ T cells sorted from blood. V gene TRBV7-2 combines with J gene TRBJ2-2; the D is unclear. Here the CDR3 DNA reads TGTGCCAGCAGCTTTGTCACCGGGGAGCTGTTTTTT. Translation: CASSFVTGELFF.